This is a list of T cell receptor beta chains from one sample in a study of identical twins. TCRdb re-analysed the 5' RACE reads in MiXCR, keeping a single row per CDR3 protein. The sample contains approximately 220,000 distinct CDR3 sequences, roughly a tenth of which appear only once. The sequenced sample was memory (CD45RO+) T cells sorted from blood. These TCRs come from a woman aged 18 to 35 in good health. Each CDR3 is given with its conserved first and last residue. D genes are given only for firm matches. Clone size appears in some rows only: once, few, many, or a class for an expanded clone.

>TRBV6-1|TRBD1|few|TRBJ2-3
CASRPMDRVMTDTQYF
TGTGCCAGCAGGCCCATGGACAGGGTAATGACAGATACGCAGTATTTT
>TRBV2|TRBD2|few|TRBJ2-1
CASATGRGRYNEQFF
TGTGCCAGCGCTACGGGGAGGGGCAGGTACAATGAGCAGTTCTTC
>TRBV7-9|-|many|TRBJ2-2
CASSRATGLNTGELFF
TGTGCCAGCAGCCGAGCTACAGGCTTGAACACCGGGGAGCTGTTTTTT
>TRBV9|TRBD1|few|TRBJ1-1
CASSGTGQGDTEAFF
TGTGCCAGCAGCGGGACGGGACAGGGAGACACTGAAGCTTTCTTT
>TRBV27|TRBD1|many|TRBJ1-1
CASSLTGGLNTEAFF
TGTGCCAGCAGTTTGACAGGGGGCTTGAACACTGAAGCTTTCTTT
>TRBV5-5|TRBD2|-|TRBJ2-2
CASSLWAGGPTGELFF
TGTGCCAGCAGCTTGTGGGCGGGGGGGCCCACCGGGGAGCTGTTTTTT
>TRBV20-1|-|many|TRBJ2-5
CSVGQGLGETQYF
TGCAGTGTCGGGCAGGGGTTGGGAGAGACCCAGTACTTC
>TRBV12-3/TRBV12-4|-|-|TRBJ1-2
CASSFSGAYGYTF
TGTGCCAGCAGTTTTTCGGGGGCCTATGGCTACACCTTC
>TRBV6-1|TRBD1|few|TRBJ1-5
CASGGQGNQPQHF
TGTGCCAGCGGAGGACAGGGTAATCAGCCCCAGCATTTT
>TRBV29-1|-|few|TRBJ1-1
CSVEGQVNTEAFF
TGCAGCGTTGAAGGTCAGGTGAACACTGAAGCTTTCTTT
>TRBV19|-|few|TRBJ1-2
CASSINSGYGYTF
TGTGCCAGTAGTATAAACTCCGGATATGGCTACACCTTC
>TRBV20-1|-|-|TRBJ1-5
CSAPTPPGQQPQHF
TGCAGTGCTCCTACCCCACCGGGGCAGCAGCCCCAGCATTTT
>TRBV12-3/TRBV12-4|TRBD1|-|TRBJ2-7
CASSREGTGGYEQYF
TGTGCCAGCAGCCGTGAGGGGACAGGGGGCTACGAGCAGTACTTC
>TRBV12-3/TRBV12-4|-|many|TRBJ1-5
CASSPQTGNQPQHF
TGTGCCAGCAGTCCCCAAACTGGAAATCAGCCCCAGCATTTT
>TRBV6-6|-|-|TRBJ2-1
CASSRLRVGEQFF
TGTGCCAGCAGTCGACTCAGGGTAGGTGAGCAGTTCTTC
>TRBV6-1|-|few|TRBJ1-1
CASRGPMNTEAFF
TGTGCCAGCAGGGGACCGATGAACACTGAAGCTTTCTTT
>TRBV12-3/TRBV12-4|-|many|TRBJ2-1
CASSPGRYNEQFF
TGTGCCAGCAGCCCTGGGAGATACAATGAGCAGTTCTTC
>TRBV3-1|-|-|TRBJ2-7
CASSQGTAFSYEQYF
TGTGCCAGCAGCCAAGGGACAGCTTTCTCCTACGAGCAGTACTTC
>TRBV7-9|-|-|TRBJ2-5
CASSLLAGLETQYF
TGTGCCAGCAGCTTATTAGCAGGGTTGGAGACCCAGTACTTC
>TRBV12-5|-|medium-sized|TRBJ2-2
CASGFGTNTGELFF
TGTGCTAGTGGTTTCGGTACGAACACCGGGGAGCTGTTTTTT
>TRBV2|-|few|TRBJ2-5
CASTSLETQYF
TGTGCCAGCACTAGCTTAGAGACCCAGTACTTC
>TRBV20-1|-|many|TRBJ2-1
CSATSSEFEQFF
TGCAGTGCTACTTCTAGCGAGTTTGAGCAGTTCTTC
>TRBV5-5|-|-|TRBJ1-4
CASSWGEKLFF
TGTGCCAGCAGCTGGGGGGAAAAACTGTTTTTT
>TRBV25-1|-|-|TRBJ2-7
CASSNGGYEQYF
TGTGCCAGCTCCAACGGTGGCTACGAGCAGTACTTC
>TRBV9|-|-|TRBJ2-3
CASSVRSDTDTQYF
TGTGCCAGCAGCGTAAGGTCAGACACAGATACGCAGTATTTT
>TRBV5-6|-|few|TRBJ1-2
CASRLQGSYGYTF
TGTGCCAGCAGGTTACAGGGATCCTATGGCTACACCTTC
>TRBV7-9|-|-|TRBJ1-1
CASSLDYTEAFF
TGTGCCAGCAGCTTAGACTACACTGAAGCTTTCTTT
>TRBV6-1|-|-|TRBJ2-5
CASSSPSRVGETQYF
TGTGCCAGCAGCTCTCCCTCGAGGGTAGGGGAGACCCAGTACTTC
>TRBV12-3/TRBV12-4|TRBD1|many|TRBJ1-2
CASRLQGALGYGYTF
TGTGCCAGCAGGCTACAGGGGGCGCTTGGCTATGGCTACACCTTC
>TRBV10-3|-|-|TRBJ2-1
CAISVGVSSYNEQFF
TGTGCCATCAGTGTAGGCGTGAGCTCCTACAATGAGCAGTTCTTC
>TRBV5-1|-|-|TRBJ1-4
CASSLTTADEKLFF
TGCGCCAGCAGCTTGACGACAGCCGATGAAAAACTGTTTTTT
>TRBV13|-|many|TRBJ2-7
CASSSRERGPEQYF
TGTGCCAGCAGCTCCCGGGAGAGGGGGCCCGAGCAGTACTTC
>TRBV18|-|-|TRBJ2-7
CASSQGTMREQYF
TGTGCCAGCTCCCAGGGAACGATGCGCGAGCAGTACTTC
>TRBV5-1|-|-|TRBJ2-7
CASSSGDHSYEQYF
TGCGCCAGCAGTTCCGGGGACCACAGCTACGAGCAGTACTTC
>TRBV10-3|-|many|TRBJ2-7
CAISVAVGTYEQYF
TGTGCCATCAGTGTTGCGGTGGGAACCTACGAGCAGTACTTC
>TRBV5-1|TRBD2|many|TRBJ2-3
CASSLGLAGGPTDTQYF
TGCGCCAGCAGCTTGGGTTTAGCGGGGGGCCCAACAGATACGCAGTATTTT
>TRBV7-2|-|many|TRBJ2-7
CASSPNRESEQYF
TGTGCCAGCAGCCCAAACAGGGAAAGCGAGCAGTACTTC
>TRBV25-1|-|-|TRBJ2-1
CASSPLPARRAYNEQFF
TGTGCCAGCAGTCCACTCCCGGCCAGACGGGCCTACAATGAGCAGTTCTTC
>TRBV20-1|-|few|TRBJ1-6
CSAQGRDNSPLHF
TGCAGTGCTCAGGGCAGGGATAATTCACCCCTCCACTTT
>TRBV20-1|-|few|TRBJ2-7
CSASDNSYEQYF
TGCAGTGCTAGCGACAACTCCTACGAGCAGTACTTC
>TRBV20-1|TRBD2|few|TRBJ2-7
CSARDLGLAGAYEQYF
TGCAGTGCTAGAGACCTAGGACTAGCGGGAGCTTACGAGCAGTACTTC
>TRBV4-1|-|-|TRBJ1-6
CASSQTISRGPGSPLHF
TGCGCCAGCAGCCAAACCATCTCGCGGGGTCCAGGCTCACCCCTCCACTTT
>TRBV5-1|-|few|TRBJ2-6
CASGIYMGHSGANVLTF
TGCGCCAGCGGGATATACATGGGCCACTCTGGGGCCAACGTCCTGACTTTC
>TRBV12-3/TRBV12-4|-|many|TRBJ2-6
CASSFGSSGANVLTF
TGTGCCAGCAGTTTTGGGAGCTCTGGGGCCAACGTCCTGACTTTC
>TRBV5-1|-|many|TRBJ1-1
CASSLDLTEAFF
TGCGCCAGCAGCTTGGACCTCACTGAAGCTTTCTTT